This T cell receptor beta chain is drawn from a study of T cell changes during pregnancy in multiple sclerosis. The repertoire was sequenced with immunoSEQ multiplex PCR; TCRdb's copy has only in-frame clones and lacks some. The sample includes about 49,000 clones, approximately 94% of them seen just once. Trimming removed 1 base at V and 4 bases at J, with 14 bases between. CDR1 and CDR2 from the germline V gene are MNHEY and SMNVEV (reference sequence). This CDR3 comprises 15 residues. The sequence was collected from a female donor with multiple sclerosis, enrolled in a pregnancy study. The sequencing used CD8+ T cells from peripheral blood mononuclear cells, collected before pregnancy. The gene calls are TRBV27 and TRBJ2-7; no definite D call. The CDR3 DNA reads as TGTGCCAGCAGTTTATATTCAGGTCCTTGGTACGAGCAGTACTTC. Protein product: CASSLYSGPWYEQYF.